This T cell receptor (beta chain) was identified during a study of T cell responses to AZD1222 COVID-19 vaccine. For the study at large: Whether given at about 4 or about 12 weeks, second doses were pooled. Study-level findings and limits: The donors showed a predominance of white British ancestry and of females, with possible underestimation of clonal diversity. The study found vaccine-associated CD4 TCRs spanning spike, dominant at 160-218 and 743-854.

This CDR3 is 17 amino acids long. CDR1 is SGHRS, CDR2 YFSETQ, per germline. Trimming removed 5 bases at V and 2 bases at J, with 20 bases between. Remarks on this clone: Its cognate antigen is unknown.

Method: immunoSEQ multiplex PCR; TCRdb's copy keeps in-frame clones and lacks some. Of around 120,000 clones in the sample, around 90% are singletons; the top ten hold approximately 1.2%. The receptor's source is an adult in good health. The rearrangement uses TRBV5-1 and TRBJ1-5, with a weak D call TRBD1 (5 bases). The sequencing used peripheral blood, collected on day 0 of AZD1222 vaccination. The CDR3 sequence: CASSPIPPVGGNQPQHF. CDR3 sequence (DNA): TGCGCCAGCAGTCCAATACCCCCGGTAGGGGGCAATCAGCCCCAGCATTTT.